This is a list of T cell receptor beta chains from one sample in a study of CD8 T cells in ankylosing spondylitis. TCRdb re-derived calls from the 5' RACE reads in MiXCR, one entry per CDR3 protein. The table lists about 800,000 distinct CDR3 sequences, around 11% of them singletons, with 0.51% in the top ten. Specimen: blood, either unsorted or a sorted T cell fraction (not recorded which). Source of these receptors: a male donor with ankylosing spondylitis. CDR3s include the opening cysteine and the closing phenylalanine or tryptophan. The D gene is left open where the match is weak. Not every row has a clone size; where given, it reads once, few, many or a size class.

TRBV10-3	NA	TRBJ1-2	TRBD1	CAISVGTGGGGYTF	TGTGCCATCAGTGTAGGGACAGGGGGCGGTGGCTACACCTTC
TRBV6-2/TRBV6-3	many	TRBJ1-6	NA	CASSPDRFGSPLHF	TGTGCCAGCAGTCCCGACAGGTTTGGGTCACCCCTCCACTTT
TRBV7-2	few	TRBJ2-1	NA	CASSLVWGWDNEQFF	TGTGCCAGCAGCTTAGTTTGGGGGTGGGACAATGAGCAGTTCTTC
TRBV7-2	NA	TRBJ2-5	NA	CASSLVPGARETQYF	TGTGCCAGCAGCTTAGTGCCGGGGGCGAGGGAGACCCAGTACTTC
TRBV10-3	few	TRBJ1-1	NA	CAITMTDLGTEAFF	TGTGCCATCACCATGACAGACTTAGGGACTGAAGCTTTCTTT
TRBV29-1	many	TRBJ2-2	NA	CSVSQGPGELFF	TGCAGCGTTTCTCAGGGCCCCGGGGAGCTGTTTTTT
TRBV29-1	few	TRBJ2-7	NA	CSVGIVGAEQYF	TGCAGCGTTGGTATTGTAGGGGCCGAGCAGTACTTC
TRBV5-1	NA	TRBJ1-2	NA	CASSPRSSNYGYTF	TGCGCCAGCAGCCCCCGTAGCAGTAACTATGGCTACACCTTC
TRBV7-2	few	TRBJ1-2	NA	CASSRDQVGYTF	TGTGCCAGCAGTCGCGATCAAGTTGGCTACACCTTC
TRBV20-1	few	TRBJ2-7	TRBD1	CSAPGTAFSYEQYF	TGCAGTGCCCCCGGGACAGCTTTCTCCTACGAGCAGTACTTC
TRBV18	few	TRBJ1-1	NA	CASSPIHGTEAFF	TGTGCCAGCTCACCAATACACGGGACTGAAGCTTTCTTT
TRBV7-3	few	TRBJ1-1	NA	CASAVEGNTEAFF	TGTGCCAGCGCAGTGGAAGGGAACACTGAAGCTTTCTTT
TRBV7-2	many	TRBJ2-5	NA	CASSFVNGETQYF	TGTGCCAGCAGCTTCGTCAACGGGGAGACCCAGTACTTC
TRBV13	NA	TRBJ1-2	TRBD1	CASSTHLGTVANYGYTF	TGTGCCAGCAGCACACATCTCGGGACAGTGGCAAACTATGGCTACACCTTC
TRBV12-3/TRBV12-4	NA	TRBJ2-3	NA	CASTRTATTDTQYF	TGTGCCAGCACCCGGACAGCCACCACAGATACGCAGTATTTT
TRBV2	NA	TRBJ2-3	NA	CASIVGDTQYF	TGTGCCAGCATCGTAGGAGATACGCAGTATTTT
TRBV12-3/TRBV12-4	NA	TRBJ2-1	NA	CASSFPGTFNEQFF	TGTGCCAGCAGTTTCCCCGGGACTTTCAATGAGCAGTTCTTC
TRBV5-1	few	TRBJ1-1	NA	CASSSRGEQGNMNTEAFF	TGCGCCAGCAGCTCCCGGGGAGAACAGGGAAACATGAACACTGAAGCTTTCTTT
TRBV6-4	NA	TRBJ2-5	TRBD1	CASSDRPGGQETQYF	TGTGCCAGCAGTGACCGGCCAGGGGGCCAAGAGACCCAGTACTTC
TRBV6-1	NA	TRBJ2-7	NA	CASTRSGPASYEQYF	TGTGCCAGCACCCGAAGCGGGCCAGCCTCCTACGAGCAGTACTTC
TRBV7-3	NA	TRBJ2-1	TRBD1	CASSLTQGADEQFF	TGTGCCAGCAGCTTAACGCAGGGGGCGGATGAGCAGTTCTTC
TRBV27	NA	TRBJ1-1	TRBD1	CASSGGQLLEAFF	TGTGCCAGCTCAGGGGGACAGCTCCTTGAAGCTTTCTTT
TRBV20-1	few	TRBJ1-4	NA	CSAGRGHNEKLFF	TGCAGTGCAGGACGGGGTCATAATGAAAAACTGTTTTTT
TRBV5-1	many	TRBJ2-1	NA	CASSLAGVEQFF	TGCGCCAGCAGCCTAGCAGGGGTTGAGCAGTTCTTC
TRBV5-1	NA	TRBJ2-5	NA	CASSLASYLETQYF	TGCGCCAGCAGCTTGGCATCGTACTTGGAGACCCAGTACTTC
TRBV4-2	many	TRBJ1-1	NA	CASSQVSGGREAFF	TGTGCCAGCAGCCAAGTATCTGGTGGGAGAGAAGCTTTCTTT
TRBV7-9	few	TRBJ1-1	TRBD1	CASEARGGTENTEAFF	TGTGCCAGCGAGGCGAGGGGGGGGACAGAAAACACTGAAGCTTTCTTT
TRBV12-3/TRBV12-4	few	TRBJ2-7	TRBD1	CASVRQSGQGYEQYF	TGTGCCAGCGTCAGGCAGTCGGGACAGGGGTACGAGCAGTACTTC
TRBV28	few	TRBJ2-7	TRBD2	CASSPPIAGKVYF	TGTGCCAGCAGCCCCCCGATAGCGGGAAAAGTATACTTC
TRBV18	NA	TRBJ2-1	TRBD1	CASSPRGQGFEQFF	TGTGCCAGCTCACCACGAGGACAGGGTTTTGAGCAGTTCTTC
TRBV6-2/TRBV6-3	NA	TRBJ1-1	TRBD1	CASRKDRVAGKYMNTEAFF	TGTGCCAGCAGAAAAGACAGGGTGGCCGGAAAATACATGAACACTGAAGCTTTCTTT
TRBV7-9	NA	TRBJ2-5	NA	CASSSAGKETQYF	TGTGCCAGCAGCTCCGCAGGGAAAGAGACCCAGTACTTC
TRBV7-2	NA	TRBJ1-3	NA	CASSPGPLLNTIYF	TGTGCCAGCAGCCCCGGCCCTCTCCTAAACACCATATATTTT
TRBV29-1	NA	TRBJ2-6	TRBD1	CSVEKGAKGLPGANVLTF	TGCAGCGTTGAAAAGGGGGCAAAGGGGCTCCCTGGGGCCAACGTCCTGACTTTC
TRBV29-1	few	TRBJ2-3	NA	CSVQRAGPTATDTQYF	TGCAGCGTCCAAAGGGCGGGGCCCACTGCGACAGATACGCAGTATTTT
TRBV7-2	few	TRBJ2-1	TRBD2	CASSLSSGVNEQFF	TGTGCCAGCAGCTTGTCTAGCGGGGTCAATGAGCAGTTCTTC
TRBV7-2	NA	TRBJ2-1	NA	CASSSRRRNNEQFF	TGTGCCAGCAGCTCGAGACGAAGGAACAATGAGCAGTTCTTC
TRBV6-6	few	TRBJ2-3	TRBD1	CASSTGVADTQYF	TGTGCCAGCAGTACAGGGGTAGCAGATACGCAGTATTTT
TRBV21-1	NA	TRBJ2-7	NA	CASSKKRGRGCYEQYF	TGTGCCAGCAGCAAAAAAAGGGGCAGGGGGTGCTACGAGCAGTACTTC
TRBV11-2	few	TRBJ2-3	NA	CASSSQRSGSTSTDTQYF	TGTGCCAGCAGCTCCCAGAGAAGCGGGTCCACCAGCACAGATACGCAGTATTTT
TRBV7-9	NA	TRBJ2-3	TRBD2	CASSTGLAGGVDTQYF	TGTGCCAGCAGCACGGGACTAGCGGGAGGTGTTGATACGCAGTATTTT
TRBV6-5	NA	TRBJ2-3	TRBD2	CASSYSGLAADTDTQYF	TGTGCCAGCAGTTACTCAGGACTAGCGGCAGACACAGATACGCAGTATTTT
TRBV7-2	NA	TRBJ2-7	TRBD1	CASSRDSGGFYEQYF	TGTGCCAGCAGCCGAGACTCAGGGGGCTTCTACGAGCAGTACTTC
TRBV2	few	TRBJ2-3	TRBD1	CASSTGTGDTDTQYF	TGTGCCAGCAGTACCGGGACAGGGGACACAGATACGCAGTATTTT
TRBV20-1	few	TRBJ2-1	NA	CSARDLDAAYNEQFF	TGCAGTGCTAGAGATCTGGACGCCGCCTACAATGAGCAGTTCTTC
TRBV15	NA	TRBJ2-5	NA	CATSRGWGTARQETQYF	TGTGCCACCAGCAGAGGTTGGGGTACGGCTAGGCAAGAGACCCAGTACTTC
TRBV25-1	few	TRBJ2-3	TRBD1	CASSETGDLDTQYF	TGTGCCAGCAGTGAGACAGGGGACCTTGATACGCAGTATTTT
TRBV12-3/TRBV12-4	many	TRBJ2-7	NA	CASSLDTWGSPYEQYF	TGTGCCAGCAGTTTAGACACCTGGGGGAGTCCCTACGAGCAGTACTTC
TRBV20-1	many	TRBJ1-1	NA	CSARRSTFGTANTEAFF	TGCAGTGCTAGGAGGTCCACCTTCGGGACTGCGAACACTGAAGCTTTCTTT
TRBV18	NA	TRBJ2-5	NA	CASFTGIQETQYF	TGTGCCAGCTTTACAGGGATCCAAGAGACCCAGTACTTC